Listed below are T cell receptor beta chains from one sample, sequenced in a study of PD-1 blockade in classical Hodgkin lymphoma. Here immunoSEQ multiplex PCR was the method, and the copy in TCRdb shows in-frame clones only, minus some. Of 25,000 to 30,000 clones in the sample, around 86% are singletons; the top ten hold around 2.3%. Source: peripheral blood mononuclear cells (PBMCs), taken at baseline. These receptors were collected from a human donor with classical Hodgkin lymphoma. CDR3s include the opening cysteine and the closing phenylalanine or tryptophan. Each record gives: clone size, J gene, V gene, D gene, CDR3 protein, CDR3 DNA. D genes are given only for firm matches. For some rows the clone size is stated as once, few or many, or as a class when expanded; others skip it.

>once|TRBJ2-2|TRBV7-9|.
CASSSRDTGELFF
TGTGCCAGCAGCTCCAGGGACACCGGGGAGCTGTTTTTT
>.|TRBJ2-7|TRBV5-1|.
CASSTRRGSLSGSYEQYF
TGCGCCAGCAGCACCCGGAGGGGGTCGCTTAGTGGATCCTACGAGCAGTACTTC
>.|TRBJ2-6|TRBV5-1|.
CASSLWSTSGANVLTF
TGCGCCAGCAGCTTGTGGTCTACCTCTGGGGCCAACGTCCTGACTTTC
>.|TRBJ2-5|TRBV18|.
CASSPRTVRQIQETQYF
TGTGCCAGCTCACCAAGGACGGTTAGGCAGATACAAGAGACCCAGTACTTC
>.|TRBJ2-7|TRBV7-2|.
CASSLVFWDPYEQYF
TGTGCCAGCAGCTTAGTATTCTGGGATCCATACGAGCAGTACTTC
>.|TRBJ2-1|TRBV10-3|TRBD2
CAISDPLAGGLYNEQFF
TGTGCCATCAGTGATCCCCTAGCGGGGGGCCTCTACAATGAGCAGTTCTTC
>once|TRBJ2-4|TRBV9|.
CASSVGPQIGGDLAKNIQYF
TGTGCCAGCAGCGTGGGGCCCCAAATAGGGGGGGACCTAGCCAAAAACATTCAGTACTTC
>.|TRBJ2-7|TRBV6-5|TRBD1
CASSYYRGAYEQYF
TGTGCCAGCAGTTACTACAGGGGGGCCTACGAGCAGTACTTC
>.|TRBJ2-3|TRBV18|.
CASSPKTRTDTQYF
TGTGCCAGCTCACCGAAAACTAGAACAGATACGCAGTATTTT
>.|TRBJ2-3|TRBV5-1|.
CASSLEGIGTQYF
TGCGCCAGCAGCTTGGAGGGGATAGGTACGCAGTATTTT
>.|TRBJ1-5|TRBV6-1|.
CASSEFLQTTSNQPQHF
TGTGCCAGCAGTGAATTCCTCCAGACCACTAGCAATCAGCCCCAGCATTTT
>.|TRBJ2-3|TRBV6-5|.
CASRRLSTDTQYF
TGTGCCAGCCGTAGGCTGAGCACAGATACGCAGTATTTT
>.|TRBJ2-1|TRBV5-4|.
CASSRSHRVEFF
TGTGCCAGCAGCCGATCTCACAGGGTGGAGTTCTTC
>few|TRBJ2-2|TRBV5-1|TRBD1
CASSPQGVGELFF
TGCGCCAGCAGCCCTCAGGGGGTCGGGGAGCTGTTTTTT
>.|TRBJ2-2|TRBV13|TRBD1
CASSFSGAGGTGELFF
TGTGCCAGCAGCTTCAGTGGGGCAGGGGGCACCGGGGAGCTGTTTTTT
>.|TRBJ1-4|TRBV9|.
CASSVVGGREKLFF
TGTGCCAGCAGCGTAGTCGGGGGGCGGGAAAAACTGTTTTTT
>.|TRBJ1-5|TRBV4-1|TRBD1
CASSRQTQGGKPQHF
TGCGCCAGCAGCCGACAGACCCAGGGGGGAAAGCCCCAGCATTTT
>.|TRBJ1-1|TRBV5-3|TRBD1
CARSLEYRGWNTEAFF
TGTGCCAGAAGCTTGGAGTACAGGGGTTGGAACACTGAAGCTTTCTTT
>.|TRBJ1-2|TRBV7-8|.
CASSLERRIYGYTF
TGTGCCAGCAGCTTAGAACGACGGATCTATGGCTACACCTTC
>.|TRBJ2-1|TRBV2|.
CASSDSGGRDSSYNEQFF
TGTGCCAGCAGTGACAGTGGGGGGCGTGATAGCTCCTACAATGAGCAGTTCTTC
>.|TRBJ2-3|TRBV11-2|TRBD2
CASSLLAGAGDTQYF
TGTGCCAGCAGCCTACTAGCGGGGGCCGGGGATACGCAGTATTTT
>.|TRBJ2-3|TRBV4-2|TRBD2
CASSQHSGAGTDTQYF
TGTGCCAGCAGCCAACATAGCGGGGCTGGCACAGATACGCAGTATTTT